The T cell receptor (beta chain) under discussion was sequenced for a study of T cell repertoires in cytomegalovirus infection (dated by TCRdb to about 2019). Regarding the study in general: Recently identified HLA-C-restricted CMV epitopes, whose presentation resists viral immunomodulation, were targeted by peptide stimulations together with well-studied HLA-B-restricted epitopes. The HLA type of each donor mattered for the analysis, because public TCR beta signatures pointed to carriage of CMV infection along with the matching HLA type.

Details on this clonotype: Its antigen target is currently unknown. Base-call qualities are not available, and no considerably larger clone is one nucleotide away.

In the paper's terms, the treatment or condition label means: in vitro stimulation with specific CMV peptide epitopes to enrich CMV-specific T cells. V is pruned by 6 bases and J by 3 bases, leaving 11 bases of the junction without a gene match. CDR1 SGHTA and CDR2 FQGTGA are derived from the germline V gene. From the cysteine up to the phenylalanine, the CDR3 has a length of 16 residues. Of the read, only the CDR3 DNA is kept; its 48 bases are in frame from base 1. Overall study outcomes, separate from this receptor: The ex vivo response was dominated by HLA-C-restricted CMV-specific TCR beta clonotypes, which also provided the single most frequent clonotype in two of eight donors. Cumulative frequency of public TCR beta family members discriminated carriers of CMV infection plus the relevant HLA type in this cohort and an independent approximately 350-donor cohort.

Data came from an Illumina HiSeq 1500. TCRdb reanalyzed the raw reads on its own, using fastp at Q25 for trimming and MiXCR for clone calling, and kept in-frame beta chains. Rows with a matching CDR3 protein are joined into one entry that keeps the most common DNA and genes. Here the sample has about a million distinct CDR3 sequences; approximately 32% occur a single time. The ten largest clones capture around an eighth of the sample. The TCR was taken from a human donor in good health (CMV status not recorded). Some clones in this sample may be carry-over from other donors' samples. The material sequenced was cultured CD8+ T cells from PBMCs, taken from culture after CMV antigen stimulation. The rearranged segments are TRBV7-3 and TRBJ1-1; 9 central nucleotides agree with TRBD1. The CDR3 region reads CASSQGQGGGHTEAFF. Here is the DNA: TGTGCCAGCAGTCAGGGACAGGGCGGGGGTCACACTGAAGCTTTCTTT. Joined to the reference TRBV7-3 and TRBJ1-1 proteins, this CDR3 gives the full variable domain: GAGVSQTPSNKVTEKGKYVELRCDPISGHTALYWYRQSLGQGPEFLIYFQGTGAADDSGLPNDRFFAVRPEGSVSTLKIQRTERGDSAVYLCASSQGQGGGHTEAFFGQGTRLTVV.